This paragraph covers one T cell receptor beta chain sequence. This record belongs to a study of tumor-infiltrating lymphocytes in oesophageal squamous cell carcinoma. This CDR3 is 14 amino acids long. Germline lookup yields CDR1 SGHKS and CDR2 YYEKEE (reference sequence). V was pared by 1 base and J by 10 bases, with 15 bases between. TCRdb processed the PCR reads anew with MiXCR; each CDR3 protein has one entry. The sample gives some 3,900 distinct CDR3 sequences, roughly a fifth of which show up once; about 50% is in the top ten. Sequenced sample: normal esophageal tissue next to the tumor. The chain links TRBV5-5 to TRBJ2-1, with D maybe TRBD1 (5 bases). This TCR came from a male donor with esophageal squamous cell carcinoma. CDR3 DNA sequence: TGTGCCAGCAGCTTGAGGGGTCCGCCTGGGGAGCAGTTCTTC. Its translation is CASSLRGPPGEQFF.